The T cell receptor beta chain under discussion was sequenced for a study of identical twins. Broader study findings: Researchers reported weaker excess twin sharing in beta out-of-frame sequences. Low generation probability was overrepresented in out-of-frame alpha sequences shared by twins. Models underestimated TCR alpha sharing (out-of-frame) in monozygotic twins.

Comment on this clonotype: Its antigen is not known.

Trimming took 6 bases from V and 4 from J; bases not matched to a gene: 6. The length of the CDR3 is 15 residues. cDNA carried unique molecular identifiers, and a universal primer site was added by template switching. MiXCR, applied by TCRdb to the 5' RACE reads, yields one record per CDR3 protein. The sample carries some 1,700,000 distinct CDR3 sequences, about 30% recorded once. The chain couples TRBV12-3 or TRBV12-4 to TRBJ1-4, with 9 bases lining up with TRBD1. The sequence came from a newborn girl in good health. The source material was cord blood. For the CDR3, the DNA is TGTGCCAGCAGCTGGGGGGACAGGGTTAATGAAAAACTGTTTTTT. Protein product: CASSWGDRVNEKLFF.